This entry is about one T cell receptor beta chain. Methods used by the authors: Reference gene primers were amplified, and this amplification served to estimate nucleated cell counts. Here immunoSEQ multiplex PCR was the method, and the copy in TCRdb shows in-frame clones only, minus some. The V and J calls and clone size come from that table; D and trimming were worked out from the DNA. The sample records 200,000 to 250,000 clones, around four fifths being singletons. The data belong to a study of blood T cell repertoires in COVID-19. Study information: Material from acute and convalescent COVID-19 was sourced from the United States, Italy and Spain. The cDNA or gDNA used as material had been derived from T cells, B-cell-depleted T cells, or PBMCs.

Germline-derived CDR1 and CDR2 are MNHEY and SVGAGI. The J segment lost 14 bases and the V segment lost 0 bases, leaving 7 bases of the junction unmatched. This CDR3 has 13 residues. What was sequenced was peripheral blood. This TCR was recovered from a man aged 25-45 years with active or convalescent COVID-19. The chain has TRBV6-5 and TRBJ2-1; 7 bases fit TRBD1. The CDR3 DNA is TGTGCCAGCAGTTACTCTAACGGACAGGTTAAGTTCTTC. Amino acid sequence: CASSYSNGQVKFF.